Sequencing of this T cell receptor beta chain was carried out in a study of vaccination effects on CD4 cells after COVID-19 (dated by TCRdb to between 2021 and 2022). In terms of the full investigation: Each participant got two doses of an mRNA SARS-CoV-2 vaccine, either BNT162b2 or mRNA-1273. The full study included over 8 COVID-19 convalescent patients and several SARS-CoV-2-naive healthy vaccine recipients. SARS-CoV-2 spike-specific CD4+ TCR repertoires from before and after mRNA vaccination were compared in COVID-19 convalescent patients and in infection-naive vaccine recipients. Cultures from other donors in the study were sequenced with the Oncomine TCR Beta short-read assay on an Illumina iSeq 100. General findings and caveats noted by the study authors: Marked clonal contraction was observed in both infection-induced and vaccine-induced clones at late post-vaccination timepoints, consistent with waning T cell responses. In healthy vaccine recipients, vaccine-induced clones were almost all SARS-CoV-2 mono-reactive, with only 1 of 255 being cross-reactive with common cold coronaviruses. The study was limited by a small number of convalescent patients and lacked early post-infection timepoints.

In the ViraFEST assay, PBMC were stimulated with viral peptide pools, and antigen-specific CD4+ T cell clonotypes were then identified by expansion using TCR sequencing. After more than nine days of culture, CD4+ T cells were isolated with the EasySep CD4+ T cell isolation kit. Healthy vaccine recipients had no prior SARS-CoV-2 infection, confirmed by negative nucleocapsid antibodies before and after vaccination. Approximately 2 million PBMC per well were cultured in IMDM with around 5% human AB serum, 9 to 10 IU/ml IL-2 and gentamicin, plus 10 ug/ml peptides. Half of the culture medium was replaced with fresh IL-2-containing medium on days 3 and 7. Unless noted otherwise, every peptide stimulation condition was cultured in triplicate wells. Using Ficoll-Paque Plus gradient centrifugation, PBMC were separated from whole blood and then either used fresh or cryopreserved at -140C. The overlapping peptide pools covered the spike proteins of SARS-CoV-2 as well as those of the common cold coronaviruses HCoV-NL63, HCoV-OC43 and HCoV-229E. The QIAamp micro DNA kit was used to extract genomic DNA from the cultured CD4+ T cells.

A note on this clone: Its antigen is unknown. The sample holds no much larger clone one base away, and base qualities are not on file.

The CDR3 has 15 amino acids, counting the end cysteine and phenylalanine. Only the CDR3 region is kept as DNA, spanning 45 bases read in frame from base 1. The germline V gene gives CDR1 as SGDLS and CDR2 as YYNGEE. Ends trimmed: V by 4 bases, J by 4 bases; bases unmatched to a gene: 8. The method was the immunoSEQ multiplex PCR assay. TCR beta CDR3 sequencing was performed on DNA from the cultured, isolated CD4+ T cells. In the source study's methods: Non-productive TCR sequences were discarded, and reads were trimmed to the CDR3 region, with only CDR3s of 7 or more amino acids retained. The MANAFEST web app was used to identify antigen-specific clonotypes by comparing expansion in peptide wells with expansion in reference cultures. For clones to be considered positive, expansion at FDR<0.05 versus reference and all other wells, an odds ratio above 5, and a frequency above 0.1% in two replicate wells were required. Cross-reactive clonotypes were defined as significantly expanded in SARS-CoV-2 spike wells and in at least one common cold coronavirus spike condition. CDR3 similarity was assessed by Levenshtein distance with the stringdist R package, and unrooted trees were built with ape in R 3.6.1. This is the immuneACCESS table as TCRdb keeps it, with only in-frame sequences that have V and J called. A part of the clones is gone; compared with another copy, unresolved V genes explain less than half, and the rest is unexplained. That table gives V, J and clone size, and the DNA gave D and trimming. The sample table contains just under 65,000 clones; only one count was recorded for over 70% of them. About 3.7% of the sample is held by the ten biggest clonotypes.

The origin of this receptor is a human donor who received a COVID-19 vaccine. The chain is made from TRBV9 and TRBJ2-1; TRBD1 fits 7 bases in the junction. This specimen consisted of CD4+ T cells from PBMCs cultured with HCoV-OC43 spike peptides, obtained before COVID-19 vaccination. What this sample's cell subset or site label stands for: HCoV-OC43 spike overlapping peptide pool stimulation. The CDR3 here reads CASSPRTGNYNEQFF. The DNA sequence is as follows: TGTGCCAGCAGCCCCCGGACAGGTAATTACAATGAGCAGTTCTTC.